The 25 T cell receptor beta chains given below trace back to one sample, sequenced in a study of blood T cell repertoires in COVID-19. Some clones are missing from TCRdb's copy, which holds only in-frame ones; the method was immunoSEQ multiplex PCR. The sample records fewer than 250,000 clones, less than 90% being singletons. The sample consisted of PBMCs or T cells enriched from blood (not recorded which). All receptors come from a woman in her 30s who had been exposed to COVID-19.

The chain uses TRBV10-3 and TRBJ1-5; 7 bases align to TRBD1. Per the germline V gene, CDR1 is ENHRY and CDR2 is SYGVKD. The V gene end was trimmed by 4 bases and the J gene end by 8 bases; junction bases not matched to a gene: 8. The length of the CDR3 is 14 residues. The CDR3 bases are TGTGCCATCAGTGCTGGGACAGAGAATGAGCCCCAGCATTTT. Protein product: CAISAGTENEPQHF.

This sequence joins TRBV7-3 and TRBJ2-3; TRBD1 matches at 8 bases. V gave up 5 bases and J gave up 2 bases; unmatched junction bases: 3. The CDR3 is made up of 14 amino acids. Germline loops: CDR1 SGHTA, CDR2 FQGTGA. CDR3 amino acids: CASSPQGDTDTQYF. CDR3 nucleotide sequence: TGTGCCAGCAGCCCACAGGGGGACACAGATACGCAGTATTTT.

This rearrangement joins TRBV6-2 or TRBV6-3 to TRBJ1-2, with TRBD1 matching over 7 bases. J gave up 0 bases and V 2 bases, and 0 bases lay outside the gene matches. This CDR3 is 14 amino acids long. Looked up from germline, CDR1 is MNHEY and CDR2 is SVGEGT. CDR3 sequence reads: CASSYGTANYGYTF. CDR3 sequence (DNA): TGTGCCAGCAGTTACGGGACAGCTAACTATGGCTACACCTTC.

The chain couples TRBV5-4 to TRBJ2-7, with TRBD2 matching 8 bases. This CDR3 is 14 amino acids long. V trimming: 4 bases; J trimming: 2 bases; junction bases outside the gene matches: 5. The germline V gene has CDR1 SGHNT and CDR2 YYREEE (reference sequence). The CDR3 protein is CASSPAGGTYEQYF. DNA of the CDR3: TGTGCCAGCAGCCCTGCGGGGGGCACCTACGAGCAGTACTTC.

V usage is TRBV19 and J usage is TRBJ2-7, with D hard to call. CDR3 length: 11 residues. V gave up 5 bases and J gave up 3 bases, with 5 bases separating them. The germline CDR1 and CDR2 sequences are LNHDA and SQIVND (reference sequence). CDR3: CASSGSYEQYF. CDR3 DNA sequence: TGTGCCAGTAGTGGCAGCTACGAGCAGTACTTC.

The rearrangement joins TRBV6-5 to TRBJ2-7; tentatively, D is TRBD1 (5 bases). V was pared by 6 bases and J by 7 bases, with 19 bases between. Germline CDR1 and CDR2: MNHEY and SVGAGI. This CDR3 contains 14 residues. DNA for the CDR3: TGTGCCAGCAGCGTGACAGCTGCCCTTTGGGAGCAGTACTTC. Its protein product is CASSVTAALWEQYF.

The V call is TRBV9, the J call TRBJ1-1; maybe TRBD1 (6 bases). Germline V gives CDR1 SGDLS, CDR2 YYNGEE. The CDR3 is 14 amino acids. V lost 3 bases, J lost 4 bases, and 13 bases lay in between. CDR3 residues: CASSEVEGVTEAFF. CDR3 DNA sequence: TGTGCCAGCAGCGAAGTAGAGGGGGTCACTGAAGCTTTCTTT.

In nucleotides, the CDR3 is TGTGCCAGCAGCGAAACAGGGGAGAACACCGGGGAGCTGTTTTTT. Protein product: CASSETGENTGELFF. The chain couples TRBV6-4 to TRBJ2-2; TRBD1 matches at 7 bases. J lost 1 base, V lost 6 bases, and 5 bases had no gene match. CDR1 MRHNA and CDR2 SNTAGT come from the germline V gene. The CDR3 runs to 15 residues.

This sequence joins TRBV11-2 and TRBJ2-3; D is uncertain. Trimming pared 4 bases from V and 9 bases from J, leaving 8 bases between. The CDR3 has 11 amino acids. The germline CDR1 and CDR2 sequences are SGHAT and FQNNGV. This chain's CDR3 is CASSSPPTQYF. CDR3 nucleotide sequence: TGTGCCAGCAGCTCCCCCCCGACGCAGTATTTT.

J is TRBJ2-7 and V is TRBV5-1, with a tentative D call TRBD1 (6 bases). From germline, CDR1 is SGHRS and CDR2 YFSETQ. The CDR3 is made up of 16 amino acids. Trimming shortened V by 4 bases and J by 9 bases, and 26 bases separated the two germline ends. The CDR3 bases are TGCGCCAGCAGCGCCGAAACCATAGGGGGACACCGGGCGCAGTACTTC. This translates into CASSAETIGGHRAQYF.

The chain has TRBV7-2 and TRBJ1-3; no clear D. The germline gives CDR1 SGHTA, CDR2 FQGNSA. Trimming took 5 bases from V and 4 from J, leaving 12 bases between them. The CDR3 length is 14 residues. The CDR3 sequence: CASSLIGQGNTIYF. The DNA for the CDR3 is TGTGCCAGCAGCCTCATTGGCCAGGGAAACACCATATATTTT.

The genes are TRBV3-1 (or the pseudogene TRBV3-2) and TRBJ2-1, with 8 bases identical to TRBD2. Germline CDR1 and CDR2: LGHDT and YNNKEL (reference sequence). J was trimmed by 3 bases and V by 2 bases; bases with no gene match: 6. The CDR3 is made up of 16 amino acids. CDR3 sequence (DNA): TGTGCCAGCAGCCAAAACGGGGGGGCCGACTACAATGAGCAGTTCTTC. Its translation is CASSQNGGADYNEQFF.

This clone was detected once. The chain links TRBV11-2 to TRBJ2-2; 7 bases are a match to TRBD1. CDR1 SGHAT and CDR2 FQNNGV come from the germline V gene. The CDR3 is made up of 17 amino acids. V dropped 2 bases and J dropped 5; count of bases not matched to a gene: 11. Written as DNA, the CDR3 is TGTGCCAGCAGCTTAACGAGGGGGCTCGTTAAGACCGGGGAGCTGTTTTTT. Residues: CASSLTRGLVKTGELFF.

The chain has TRBV5-6 and TRBJ1-6, with D tentatively TRBD1 (6 bases). CDR1 SGHDT and CDR2 YYEEEE come from the germline V gene. This CDR3 contains 14 residues. Trimming took off 6 bases at V and 8 bases at J, with 15 bases between the two ends. CDR3 loop: CASNPTGSYSPLHF. The CDR3 coding sequence is TGTGCCAGCAACCCCACAGGGTCTTATTCACCCCTCCACTTT.

The V and J genes are TRBV7-9 and TRBJ2-7; 9 bases map to TRBD1. The V gene end was trimmed by 5 bases and the J gene end by 6 bases; junction bases not matched to a gene: 11. Germline CDR1 and CDR2: SEHNR and FQNEAQ (reference sequence). CDR3 length equals 15 residues. CDR3 region: CASSQSAGQGGEQYF. The DNA of the CDR3 is TGTGCCAGCAGCCAAAGTGCGGGACAGGGCGGCGAGCAGTACTTC.

A single count supports this clone. This rearrangement joins TRBV28 to TRBJ1-1, with 7 positions matching TRBD1. Germline values: CDR1 MDHEN, CDR2 SYDVKM. Trimming cost V 5 bases and J 3 bases; bases outside gene matches: 3. There are 13 residues in the CDR3. The CDR3 sequence: CASSPGGYTEAFF. For the CDR3, the DNA is TGTGCCAGCAGTCCAGGGGGTTACACTGAAGCTTTCTTT.

The table lists this clone with a few counts. This chain connects TRBV19 to TRBJ2-1, with 7 bases identical to TRBD2. This CDR3 contains 15 residues. J gave up 2 bases and V 6 bases, and 7 bases lay outside the gene matches. CDR1 is LNHDA, CDR2 SQIVND, per germline (reference sequence). CDR3 residues: CASRGSAGAYNEQFF. CDR3 nucleotides: TGTGCCAGTAGGGGGTCTGCGGGGGCCTACAATGAGCAGTTCTTC.

The V call is TRBV15, the J call TRBJ2-7, with D hard to call. The CDR3 is made up of 11 amino acids. Looked up from germline, CDR1 is LNHNV and CDR2 is YYDKDF (reference sequence). V was cut by 2 bases and J by 6 bases, with 5 bases left in between. CDR3: CATSRYGEQYF. DNA of the CDR3: TGTGCCACCAGCAGATACGGCGAGCAGTACTTC.

This clone was counted once. The rearrangement uses TRBV19 and TRBJ2-2; D is unresolved. The CDR3 spans 12 residues. V lost 5 bases and J lost 1, with 2 bases in between. Per the germline V gene, CDR1 is LNHDA and CDR2 is SQIVND (reference sequence). The CDR3 DNA sequence: TGTGCCAGTAGTCTGAACACCGGGGAGCTGTTTTTT. Amino acids: CASSLNTGELFF. Using reference TRBV19 and TRBJ2-2 for the parts outside the CDR3, the full variable domain is DGGITQSPKYLFRKEGQNVTLSCEQNLNHDAMYWYRQDPGQGLRLIYYSQIVNDFQKGDIAEGYSVSREKKESFPLTVTSAQKNPTAFYLCASSLNTGELFFGEGSRLTVL.

The chain links TRBV5-1 to TRBJ2-1; TRBD2 aligns across 7 bases. The CDR3 is made up of 20 amino acids. Germline loops: CDR1 SGHRS, CDR2 YFSETQ. Germline trimming cut 0 bases from V and 4 bases from J; bases unmatched to any gene: 19. The CDR3 sequence: CASSLDLSLGLAGVYNEQFF. The CDR3 region has the DNA TGCGCCAGCAGCTTGGACCTTAGCCTAGGGTTGGCGGGGGTTTACAATGAGCAGTTCTTC.

The gene calls are TRBV11-2 and TRBJ1-1; no clear D gene. Looked up from germline, CDR1 is SGHAT and CDR2 is FQNNGV. Trimming shortened V by 1 base and J by 3 bases, and 6 bases separated the two germline ends. The CDR3 has 13 residues. The CDR3 bases are TGTGCCAGCAGCTTAGCGACTTACACTGAAGCTTTCTTT. Residues: CASSLATYTEAFF.

This chain connects TRBV2 to TRBJ2-1; D gene uncertain. The V gene's germline CDR1 is SNHLY and CDR2 FYNNEI. The CDR3 sequence is 11 residues long. Here the CDR3 reads CGSSSYNEQFF. The DNA for the CDR3 is TGTGGGTCCAGCTCCTACAATGAGCAGTTCTTC.

This chain uses TRBV27 with TRBJ1-6; the D is unclear. V was pared by 5 bases and J by 11 bases, with 13 bases between. The CDR3 is 13 amino acids. CDR1 is MNHEY, CDR2 SMNVEV, per germline (reference sequence). Here the CDR3 reads CASSPNLRPPLHF. The CDR3 DNA is TGTGCCAGCAGTCCAAACCTGCGTCCACCCCTCCACTTT.

The rearrangement links TRBV9 to TRBJ1-2; possible D gene TRBD1, 6 bases. The CDR3 runs to 16 residues. Germline V gene data show CDR1 as SGDLS and CDR2 as YYNGEE. The germline V and J ends were trimmed by 1 base and 4 bases, with 17 bases remaining between them. DNA for the CDR3: TGTGCCAGCAGCGTATTTGACACACAGGGACCCTATGGCTACACCTTC. Amino acid sequence: CASSVFDTQGPYGYTF.

The gene calls are TRBV7-2 and TRBJ2-3; 7 nucleotides line up with TRBD2. The CDR3 length is 16 residues. The V and J ends lost 2 bases and 4 bases, in that order; junction bases with no gene match: 9. Germline loops: CDR1 SGHTA, CDR2 FQGNSA. CDR3: CASSLIIGGSPDTQYF. The CDR3 DNA sequence: TGTGCCAGCAGCTTAATAATCGGGGGGAGCCCAGATACGCAGTATTTT. Supplemented by reference TRBV7-2 and TRBJ2-3, the full variable domain reads GAGVSQSPSNKVTEKGKDVELRCDPISGHTALYWYRQSLGQGLEFLIYFQGNSAPDKSGLPSDRFSAERTGGSVSTLTIQRTQQEDSAVYLCASSLIIGGSPDTQYFGPGTRLTVL.